Sequencing of this T cell receptor (beta chain) was carried out in a study of T-cell reconstitution after alpha-beta-depleted transplantation in children. The study, taken as a whole, reports: It was surviving recipient T cells and thymic progenitors that gave some patients high TCRbeta diversity at day 60. Fresh T-cell production supplied most of the T-cell counts and diversity seen one year after transplant. As was reported, about two months after transplant, alpha-beta T cells came from several hundred expanded graft clones.

Molecular barcoding with unique molecular identifiers was used for the TCRbeta library. TCRdb re-derived calls from the PCR reads in MiXCR, one entry per CDR3 protein. Of about 980,000 distinct CDR3 sequences in the sample, around 30% were seen once. This clonotype turned up a few times. Its cognate antigen is unknown. The source was PBMCs, mostly from graft donor cells, collected 360 days after TCRalphabeta/CD19-depleted stem cell transplant. The TCR sequence derives from a boy in the first two years of life who had a stem cell transplant for SCID, so the T cells may come from the graft donor.

The CDR3 here is CSARRQGGAFF. The CDR3, as DNA: TGCAGTGCTAGAAGACAGGGAGGAGCTTTCTTT. The chain combines TRBV20-1 with TRBJ1-1, with TRBD1 matching 7 bases. The germline V gene encodes CDR1 DFQATT and CDR2 SNEGSKA (reference sequence). This CDR3 has 11 residues. The V segment lost 2 bases and the J segment 10 bases; nucleotides outside the gene matches: 4.